These 24 T cell receptor beta chains came from one sample sequenced in a study of cytomegalovirus exposure and HLA in healthy donors. This PCR relied on a set of 60 Vbeta primers and 13 Jbeta primers. Some clones are missing from TCRdb's copy, which holds only in-frame ones; the method was immunoSEQ multiplex PCR. The table lists fewer than 200,000 clones, approximately 71% of them singletons. What was sequenced was PBMCs. These receptors all come from a girl between 5 and 17 years old in good health and CMV-seronegative.

The chain recombines TRBV30 with TRBJ1-4; 7 bases match TRBD1. Germline V lookup: CDR1 GTSNPN, CDR2 SVGIG (reference sequence). V trimming: 8 bases; J trimming: 6 bases; junction bases outside the gene matches: 15. The CDR3 sequence is 15 residues long. The CDR3 region has the DNA TGTGCCGAAATGCTTGGCACAGGGGAGGATGAAAAACTGTTTTTT. This gives the protein CAEMLGTGEDEKLFF.

The chain employs TRBV19 and TRBJ1-5; 7 bases are shared with TRBD1. The CDR3 spans 20 residues. Germline CDR1 LNHDA, CDR2 SQIVND (reference sequence). V gave up 6 bases and J gave up 1 base; unmatched junction bases: 21. The CDR3 loop is CASRKTGTETDHLSNQPQHF. In DNA form, the CDR3 reads TGTGCCAGTAGAAAAACCGGGACAGAAACCGACCACCTAAGCAATCAGCCCCAGCATTTT.

The rearrangement links TRBV19 to TRBJ2-1; D possibly corresponds to TRBD2 (5 bases). The CDR3 length is 11 residues. Trimming pared 4 bases from V and 7 bases from J, leaving 5 bases between. Germline V gene lookup returns CDR1 LNHDA and CDR2 SQIVND (reference sequence). The CDR3 region is CASSTGNEQFF. CDR3 DNA: TGTGCCAGTAGTACGGGAAATGAGCAGTTCTTC.

This clone occurred a few times. V usage is TRBV7-9 and J usage is TRBJ1-1, with 11 nucleotides matching TRBD1. Looked up from germline, CDR1 is SEHNR and CDR2 is FQNEAQ (reference sequence). The CDR3 is 14 amino acids. V trimming: 5 bases; J trimming: 10 bases; junction bases outside the gene matches: 9. CDR3 loop: CASSRDRGFYSAFF. The DNA of the CDR3 is TGTGCCAGCAGCCGGGACAGGGGGTTTTACTCAGCTTTCTTT. Full variable domain (outside the CDR3, taken from reference TRBV7-9 and TRBJ1-1): DTGVSQNPRHKITKRGQNVTFRCDPISEHNRLYWYRQTLGQGPEFLTYFQNEAQLEKSRLLSDRFSAERPKGSFSTLEIQRTEQGDSAMYLCASSRDRGFYSAFFGQGTRLTVV.

V usage is TRBV10-3 and J usage is TRBJ2-6, with a weak D call TRBD1 (6 bases). Germline V gene data show CDR1 as ENHRY and CDR2 as SYGVKD. CDR3 length: 17 residues. V was shortened by 7 bases and J by 4 bases, with 20 bases between the two germline ends. The CDR3 nucleotides read TGTGCCATCACCGCGCAGGGGTCCCTAGCAGGGGCCAACGTCCTGACTTTC. Protein: CAITAQGSLAGANVLTF.

The CDR3: CASSRRPGTGGSETQYF. In DNA form, the CDR3 reads TGTGCCAGTAGCCGGCGTCCCGGGACAGGGGGCTCGGAGACCCAGTACTTC. This chain links TRBV19 with TRBJ2-5; 12 nucleotides agree with TRBD1. In germline, CDR1 is LNHDA, CDR2 SQIVND (reference sequence). The CDR3 covers 17 residues. The junction had 13 bases not matched to a gene; V was cut back by 6 bases and J by 5 bases.

In this sample, this clone turned up a few times. The rearrangement links TRBV6-1 to TRBJ2-1, with TRBD2 identical over 11 bases. CDR1 is MNHNS and CDR2 is SASEGT in the germline V gene. The CDR3 runs to 15 residues. With V trimmed by 3 bases and J by 6 bases, 4 bases remained unmatched. DNA for the CDR3: TGTGCCAGCAGTGATCTAGCGGGGGGCCTCAATGAGCAGTTCTTC. Translating it yields CASSDLAGGLNEQFF.

The rearrangement links TRBV4-1 to TRBJ2-7, with a weak D call TRBD2 (5 bases). This CDR3 spans 15 amino acids. The germline CDR1 and CDR2 sequences are MGHRA and YSYEKL. V was pared by 6 bases and J by 0 bases, with 15 bases between. CDR3 sequence reads: CASRPSGGSSYEQYF. The CDR3 DNA sequence: TGCGCCAGCAGACCCTCCGGAGGCAGCTCCTACGAGCAGTACTTC.

This clone was counted only a few times. The CDR3 DNA reads TGCGCCAGCAGCTACGGACAGGAAGCTTTCTTT. It translates to CASSYGQEAFF. The chain recombines TRBV5-1 with TRBJ1-1; weak D call: TRBD1 (6 bases). Deletions cut 3 bases from V and 8 bases from J, with 8 bases between. This CDR3 has 11 amino acids. CDR1 is SGHRS, CDR2 YFSETQ, per germline.

V usage is TRBV4-1 and J usage is TRBJ1-3, with unresolved D. The germline V gene encodes CDR1 MGHRA and CDR2 YSYEKL. CDR3 length: 18 amino acids. With 2 bases removed from V and 1 base from J, the gap between germline ends came to 18 bases. For the CDR3, the DNA is TGCGCCAGCAGCCAACACACTCTTGGACTGGTATCTGGAAACACCATATATTTT. Amino acid sequence: CASSQHTLGLVSGNTIYF.

The chain joins TRBV28 to TRBJ1-2; 7 positions agree with TRBD1. Germline V CDR1 and CDR2: MDHEN, SYDVKM. V was clipped by 1 base and J by 7 bases; unmatched bases: 9. The CDR3 extends over 15 amino acids. CDR3 protein: CASSLLGGTAFGYTF. Written as DNA, the CDR3 is TGTGCCAGCAGTTTATTAGGAGGGACAGCTTTTGGCTACACCTTC.

The rearrangement links TRBV7-3 to TRBJ2-7; D unresolved. Per germline, CDR1 SGHTA and CDR2 FQGTGA. V gave up 0 bases and J gave up 3 bases, with 6 bases separating them. The CDR3 length is 13 residues. CDR3 sequence reads: CASSLTADYEQYF. The CDR3 DNA follows: TGTGCCAGCAGCTTAACGGCTGACTACGAGCAGTACTTC.

V is TRBV2 and J is TRBJ1-6; 7 nucleotides line up with TRBD1. From germline, CDR1 is SNHLY and CDR2 FYNNEI. The CDR3 sequence is 14 residues long. The ends lost 7 bases at V and 7 bases at J; junction bases unmatched: 7. The CDR3: CASTYGQENSPLHF. CDR3 coding DNA: TGTGCCAGCACCTACGGACAGGAGAATTCACCCCTCCACTTT.

This clone has only a few counts. The V and J genes are TRBV5-1 and TRBJ1-1; D gene ambiguous. Trimming left V 4 bases short and J 3 bases short, with 10 bases between. CDR1 is SGHRS and CDR2 is YFSETQ in the germline V gene. The CDR3 has 13 residues. Here the CDR3 DNA reads TGCGCCAGCAGCCCGGGGAGGGACACTGAAGCTTTCTTT. This sequence encodes CASSPGRDTEAFF.

This chain links TRBV19 with TRBJ1-6, with D perhaps matching TRBD1 (5 bases). V lost 6 bases, J lost 10 bases, and 13 bases lay in between. Germline V gene sequence: CDR1 LNHDA, CDR2 SQIVND (reference sequence). The CDR3 length is 13 residues. CDR3 sequence (DNA): TGTGCCAGTAGCTCAATAGGGGTCTCACCCCTCCACTTT. This translates into CASSSIGVSPLHF.

This rearrangement joins TRBV29-1 to TRBJ2-7, with D possibly TRBD2 on 6 matching bases. CDR1 and CDR2 (germline): SQVTM, ANQGSEA. This CDR3 has 13 amino acids. Trimming cost V 6 bases and J 6 bases, with 18 bases left between them. CDR3 amino acids: CSVDGGARREQYF. The CDR3 DNA follows: TGCAGCGTCGACGGCGGGGCGCGGCGCGAGCAGTACTTC.

The chain is built from TRBV19 and TRBJ1-3; 8 bases are a match to TRBD1. The germline V gene has CDR1 LNHDA and CDR2 SQIVND (reference sequence). The V and J ends lost 4 bases and 0 bases, in that order; junction bases with no gene match: 5. The length of the CDR3 is 16 residues. The CDR3 DNA reads as TGTGCCAGTAGTACGGCCAGGGGGCTCTCTGGAAACACCATATATTTT. It yields the protein CASSTARGLSGNTIYF.

The CDR3 DNA reads as TGTGCCAGCAGTTTAGACAGGTATTCACCCCTCCACTTT. Protein: CASSLDRYSPLHF. J is TRBJ1-6 and V is TRBV27; a weak D match, TRBD1 (6 bases). From germline, CDR1 is MNHEY and CDR2 SMNVEV (reference sequence). Trimming left V 2 bases short and J 8 bases short, with 7 bases between. This CDR3 is built from 13 residues.

V is TRBV25-1 and J is TRBJ1-1, with D hard to call. CDR1 MGHDK and CDR2 SYGVNS come from the germline V gene. The length of the CDR3 is 15 residues. Trimming left V 1 base short and J 0 bases short, with 9 bases between. The CDR3 DNA follows: TGTGCCAGCAGTGAATTCGGGGTGATGAACACTGAAGCTTTCTTT. Protein sequence: CASSEFGVMNTEAFF.

The V gene is TRBV10-3, the J gene TRBJ2-3; TRBD2 is a possible D gene (6 bases). CDR3 length equals 16 residues. The germline gives CDR1 ENHRY, CDR2 SYGVKD. V lost 6 bases and J lost 1, with 17 bases in between. The CDR3 spells CAISGGAAFGTDTQYF. CDR3 bases: TGTGCCATCAGCGGAGGGGCCGCCTTCGGCACAGATACGCAGTATTTT.

In its sample, this clone was seen once. V and J are TRBV5-4 and TRBJ1-4, with TRBD1 as a possible D gene (6 bases). The V gene's germline CDR1 is SGHNT and CDR2 YYREEE (reference sequence). The CDR3 loop spans 15 amino acids. V was clipped by 2 bases and J by 4 bases, with 12 bases between them. Here the CDR3 reads CASSFPTGGNEKLFF. DNA for the CDR3: TGTGCCAGCAGCTTCCCGACAGGCGGTAATGAAAAACTGTTTTTT. The full variable domain, with the rest looked up from reference TRBV5-4 and TRBJ1-4, is ETGVTQSPTHLIKTRGQQVTLRCSSQSGHNTVSWYQQALGQGPQFIFQYYREEENGRGNFPPRFSGLQFPNYSSELNVNALELDDSALYLCASSFPTGGNEKLFFGSGTQLSVL.

The chain combines TRBV2 with TRBJ1-1; D gene ambiguous. V shed 2 bases and J shed 4 bases, with 8 bases lying between them. Germline V gene lookup returns CDR1 SNHLY and CDR2 FYNNEI. This CDR3 has 13 residues. The CDR3 here is CASSESGITEAFF. The CDR3 DNA follows: TGTGCCAGCAGTGAATCGGGAATCACTGAAGCTTTCTTT. Full variable domain (missing parts from reference TRBV2 and TRBJ1-1): EPEVTQTPSHQVTQMGQEVILRCVPISNHLYFYWYRQILGQKVEFLVSFYNNEISEKSEIFDDQFSVERPDGSNFTLKIRSTKLEDSAMYFCASSESGITEAFFGQGTRLTVV.

The chain combines TRBV15 with TRBJ2-1, with 9 bases fitting TRBD2. CDR3 length: 15 amino acids. The junction had 7 bases not matched to a gene; V was cut back by 3 bases and J by 7 bases. Germline-derived CDR1 and CDR2 are LNHNV and YYDKDF (reference sequence). The CDR3 protein is CATSSTSGGFNEQFF. DNA of the CDR3: TGTGCCACCAGCAGTACCAGCGGGGGGTTTAATGAGCAGTTCTTC.

V usage is TRBV5-4 and J usage is TRBJ2-3, with D possibly being TRBD1 (5 bases). Per the germline V gene, CDR1 is SGHNT and CDR2 is YYREEE (reference sequence). The CDR3 contains 14 residues. Trimming cost V 4 bases and J 1 base, with 10 bases left between them. CDR3 DNA: TGTGCCAGCAGCCGACCGACAGGCACAGATACGCAGTATTTT. Its protein product is CASSRPTGTDTQYF.